This T cell receptor beta chain was retrieved from a study of human T cells and chemical hapten exposure. The wider study: Sensitization used 2% DPC on roughly 2 cm by roughly 2 cm upper inner arm skin. Patches that contained 0.01% DPC were applied to the upper back and read at 6 days. Chiefly female patients presented with alopecia areata, totalis or universalis.

Described time point: pre-sensitization, week 0. Noted treatment: therapeutic diphenylcyclopropenone sensitization with weekly scalp DPC. CDR3 length equals 12 residues. Germline CDR1 reads MNHEY; CDR2 reads SVGEGT. The V and J ends lost 7 bases and 6 bases respectively, with 10 bases between them. TCRdb recomputed calls from the RACE reads with MiXCR, one row per CDR3 protein. The profile shows about 62,000 distinct CDR3 sequences, about 7% of them singletons. Whole-study results and caveats: Relative to control repertoires, expanded TCRs gave rise to significantly more large CDR3 similarity clusters.

Comments on this clonotype: Its specificity is not known.

The gene calls are TRBV6-2 or TRBV6-3 and TRBJ1-5; TRBD1 might be the D (6 bases). This TCR derives from a young woman with alopecia areata. Some clones in this sample may be carry-over from other donors' samples. This material consisted of whole blood, taken in connection with sensitization to the hapten diphenylcyclopropenone (DPC). CDR3 bases: TGTGCCAGCACGGGGGGCAGTCAGCCCCAGCATTTT. Translation: CASTGGSQPQHF.